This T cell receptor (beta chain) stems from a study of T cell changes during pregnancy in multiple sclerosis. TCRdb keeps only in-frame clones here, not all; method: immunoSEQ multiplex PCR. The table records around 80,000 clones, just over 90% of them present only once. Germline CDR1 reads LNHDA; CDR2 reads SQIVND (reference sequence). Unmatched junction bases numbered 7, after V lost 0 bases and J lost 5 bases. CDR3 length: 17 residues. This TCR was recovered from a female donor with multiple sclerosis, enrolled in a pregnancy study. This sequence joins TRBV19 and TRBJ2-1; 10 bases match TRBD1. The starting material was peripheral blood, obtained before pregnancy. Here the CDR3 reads CASSIDTGQGLHNEQFF. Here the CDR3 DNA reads TGTGCCAGTAGTATAGACACGGGACAGGGGCTTCACAATGAGCAGTTCTTC. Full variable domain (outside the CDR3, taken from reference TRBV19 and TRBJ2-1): DGGITQSPKYLFRKEGQNVTLSCEQNLNHDAMYWYRQDPGQGLRLIYYSQIVNDFQKGDIAEGYSVSREKKESFPLTVTSAQKNPTAFYLCASSIDTGQGLHNEQFFGPGTRLTVL.